The TCR beta chain under discussion was sequenced for a study of siplizumab effects on memory and regulatory T cells. Study observations and caveats: Whether proliferating Tregs in siplizumab cultures suppress was not functionally confirmed.

Comments on this clone: Its antigen is unknown.

TCRdb's copy holds only in-frame clones and misses some; the assay was immunoSEQ multiplex PCR. The table lists about 100,000 clones, 92% of them singletons. This CDR3 region has 14 residues. Trimming removed 4 bases at V and 7 bases at J, with 14 bases between. Per the germline V gene, CDR1 is SGHAT and CDR2 is FQNNGV. What was sequenced was Tregs sorted from blood. The chain combines TRBV11-2 with TRBJ2-1, with D possibly matching TRBD1 (6 bases). The clonotype originates from a human donor in good health. The CDR3 reads CASSYLTGINEQFF. The CDR3 nucleotides read TGTGCCAGCAGCTACCTGACAGGTATAAATGAGCAGTTCTTC.